This passage covers 8 T cell receptor beta chains from one sample sequenced in a study of T-cell reconstitution after alpha-beta-depleted transplantation in children. Construction of the TCRbeta library involved unique molecular identifiers. Using its own MiXCR run on the PCR reads, TCRdb lists one record per CDR3 protein. The sample carries around 960,000 distinct CDR3 sequences, about 29% recorded once. Sequenced material: PBMCs, mostly from graft donor cells, taken 360 days after TCRalphabeta/CD19-depleted stem cell transplant. All receptors derive from a boy in the first two years of life who had a stem cell transplant for SCID, so the T cells may come from the graft donor.

The chain is built from TRBV25-1 and TRBJ2-5; possible D gene TRBD1, 6 bases. The V end was cut by 8 bases, the J end by 4 bases, with 14 bases between. Germline-derived CDR1 and CDR2 are MGHDK and SYGVNS. The CDR3 totals 13 residues. CDR3 DNA: TGTGCCAGCGCTGTTACAGGGTTAGAGACCCAGTACTTC. Residues: CASAVTGLETQYF.

The rearrangement uses TRBV6-5 and TRBJ2-3; D remains ambiguous. CDR3 length: 14 residues. Looked up from germline, CDR1 is MNHEY and CDR2 is SVGAGI. V lost 0 bases, J lost 10 bases, and 14 bases lay in between. CDR3: CASSYSGLPSSQYF. Written as DNA, the CDR3 is TGTGCCAGCAGTTACTCTGGTCTCCCATCTTCGCAGTATTTT.

This clonotype came up a few times. V gene TRBV6-1 combines with J gene TRBJ2-1, with D perhaps TRBD2 (5 bases). Trimming stripped 6 bases from V and 0 bases from J, with 12 bases between. CDR3 length: 15 amino acids. Germline V lookup: CDR1 MNHNS, CDR2 SASEGT. The CDR3 DNA reads as TGTGCCAGCAGCCCTATAGGGAGCTCCTACAATGAGCAGTTCTTC. Translation: CASSPIGSSYNEQFF.

This clonotype was seen a handful of times. The rearrangement uses TRBV20-1 and TRBJ2-3; a weak D match, TRBD1 (6 bases). The CDR3 has 15 amino acids. V lost 2 bases to trimming and J lost 2 bases, with 14 bases between them. Germline loops: CDR1 DFQATT, CDR2 SNEGSKA (reference sequence). DNA of the CDR3: TGCAGTGCTAGATACCCCCGGGGACACACAGATACGCAGTATTTT. This sequence encodes CSARYPRGHTDTQYF.

The rearrangement links TRBV5-1 to TRBJ2-1; D is unclear. Germline V CDR1 and CDR2: SGHRS, YFSETQ. Trimming removed 4 bases from V and 5 bases from J, with 10 bases in between. The CDR3 has 13 residues. CDR3 nucleotide sequence: TGCGCCAGCAGCCTGATTCGGGACAATGAGCAGTTCTTC. It yields the protein CASSLIRDNEQFF.

This clonotype was observed a handful of times. This sequence joins TRBV20-1 and TRBJ2-7, with a possible D match to TRBD1 (5 bases). This CDR3 is built from 15 residues. The V and J ends lost 4 bases and 4 bases respectively, with 20 bases between them. Looked up from germline, CDR1 is DFQATT and CDR2 is SNEGSKA (reference sequence). CDR3 bases: TGCAGTGCTACCAGACAGATAAAGGTGCGGTACGAGCAGTACTTC. It yields the protein CSATRQIKVRYEQYF.

This clonotype occurred a few times. The chain is built from TRBV6-1 and TRBJ2-2, with D uncertain. Germline V lookup: CDR1 MNHNS, CDR2 SASEGT. The CDR3 runs to 15 residues. Between the trimmed V and J ends, which lost 6 bases and 6 bases, there was a span of 17 bases. CDR3 sequence (DNA): TGTGCCAGCAGCCCCGTATGGTCCCTGGCCGGGGAGCTGTTTTTT. This sequence encodes CASSPVWSLAGELFF.

This clonotype was seen a handful of times. The rearrangement uses TRBV29-1 and TRBJ1-1; D is undetermined. The V end lost 4 bases, the J end lost 1 base, and 10 bases lay between the germline ends. The CDR3 spans 13 residues. Germline V gene sequence: CDR1 SQVTM, CDR2 ANQGSEA. The CDR3 coding sequence is TGCAGCGTTGTGTCCGTTAGGAACACTGAAGCTTTCTTT. Its translation is CSVVSVRNTEAFF. Using reference TRBV29-1 and TRBJ1-1 for the parts outside the CDR3, the full variable domain is SAVISQKPSRDICQRGTSLTIQCQVDSQVTMMFWYRQQPGQSLTLIATANQGSEATYESGFVIDKFPISRPNLTFSTLTVSNMSPEDSSIYLCSVVSVRNTEAFFGQGTRLTVV.